The 30 T cell receptor beta chains in this list originate from one sample, sequenced in a study of OX40 agonist ivuxolimab in advanced cancers. The assay was immunoSEQ multiplex PCR, and TCRdb's table has in-frame clones only and misses some. This table has tens of thousands of clones, around 82% appearing once. Source: CD4+ or CD8+ T cells sorted from blood, taken in a trial of the OX40 agonist ivuxolimab. The receptor source for this set is an adult with an advanced solid tumor such as melanoma, head and neck, liver or kidney cancer.

DNA of the CDR3: TGTGCCAGCAGCCCGAGACGGTACAATGAGCAGTTCTTC. This sequence encodes CASSPRRYNEQFF. The chain recombines TRBV11-2 with TRBJ2-1, with D uncertain. The CDR3 is made up of 13 amino acids. Trimming stripped 5 bases from V and 4 bases from J, with 9 bases between. Germline V gene lookup returns CDR1 SGHAT and CDR2 FQNNGV.

J is TRBJ2-5 and V is TRBV2; 8 nucleotides line up with TRBD1. CDR1 and CDR2 from the germline V gene are SNHLY and FYNNEI. This CDR3 has 11 residues. Trimming at V came to 11 bases and at J to 4 bases, leaving 3 bases not matched to a gene. The CDR3 sequence is CAGDRGETQYF. Here the CDR3 DNA reads TGTGCCGGCGACAGGGGAGAGACCCAGTACTTC.

This chain uses TRBV28 with TRBJ1-1; the D is unclear. CDR1 is MDHEN and CDR2 is SYDVKM in the germline V gene. CDR3 length: 15 residues. Trimming stripped 0 bases from V and 5 bases from J, with 13 bases between. DNA for the CDR3: TGTGCCAGCAGTTTATGGCTTGGATCGAGAACTGAAGCTTTCTTT. It yields the protein CASSLWLGSRTEAFF.

In its sample, this clone was seen a few times. This sequence joins TRBV6-6 and TRBJ2-7, with 10 bases identical to TRBD2. The CDR3 is made up of 16 amino acids. Germline-derived CDR1 and CDR2 are MNHNY and SVGAGI (reference sequence). With V trimmed by 6 bases and J by 5 bases, 13 bases remained unmatched. CDR3 sequence: CASRSPPGTSVDEQYF. CDR3 DNA sequence: TGTGCCAGCAGGAGCCCACCCGGGACTAGCGTCGACGAGCAGTACTTC.

This clone was seen once. The chain carries TRBV7-3 and TRBJ2-2; D unclear. Trimming stripped 3 bases from V and 2 bases from J, with 10 bases between. Germline lookup yields CDR1 SGHTA and CDR2 FQGTGA. The CDR3 spans 15 residues. This CDR3 reads CASSFNPSNTGELFF. CDR3 bases: TGTGCCAGCAGCTTTAACCCCTCAAACACCGGGGAGCTGTTTTTT.

This chain joins TRBV19 and TRBJ2-1; either TRBD1 or TRBD2 may fit D (6 bases each). In germline, CDR1 is LNHDA, CDR2 SQIVND (reference sequence). The CDR3 is made up of 13 amino acids. The V end was cut by 10 bases, the J end by 8 bases, with 18 bases between. CDR3 nucleotides: TGTGCCACCACGCCCGTGGGGGGCGATGAGCAGTTCTTC. Amino acids: CATTPVGGDEQFF.

This chain connects TRBV30 to TRBJ1-1; TRBD1 agrees at 8 bases. J was trimmed by 7 bases and V by 1 base; bases with no gene match: 8. Germline V gene lookup returns CDR1 GTSNPN and CDR2 SVGIG (reference sequence). CDR3 length: 14 residues. This CDR3 reads CAWSGDTGGYEAFF. The DNA of the CDR3 is TGTGCCTGGAGTGGGGATACAGGGGGTTATGAAGCTTTCTTT. Together with reference TRBV30 and TRBJ1-1, the CDR3 gives the full variable domain: SQTIHQWPATLVQPVGSPLSLECTVEGTSNPNLYWYRQAAGRGLQLLFYSVGIGQISSEVPQNLSASRPQDRQFILSSKKLLLSDSGFYLCAWSGDTGGYEAFFGQGTRLTVV.

This chain links TRBV28 with TRBJ1-1; 7 nucleotides line up with TRBD1. The germline V gene encodes CDR1 MDHEN and CDR2 SYDVKM. With V trimmed by 7 bases and J by 4 bases, 3 bases remained unmatched. CDR3 length: 12 amino acids. CDR3 in amino acids: CASTDRVTEAFF. In nucleotides, the CDR3 is TGTGCCAGCACCGACAGGGTCACTGAAGCTTTCTTT.

The V and J genes are TRBV4-1 and TRBJ2-6; TRBD2 might be the D (6 bases). In germline, CDR1 is MGHRA, CDR2 YSYEKL. Trimming took off 5 bases at V and 0 bases at J, with 20 bases between the two ends. This CDR3 region has 19 residues. The CDR3 region has the DNA TGCGCCAGCAGCTACCAGGTACTGGGACTTTTCTCTGGGGCCAACGTCCTGACTTTC. It is translated as CASSYQVLGLFSGANVLTF.

About this clone: An end of the junction does not agree with germline; a read error may underlie this. CDR3 sequence reads: CASSPDSRLLGYDYTF. In DNA, the CDR3 is TGTGCCAGCAGTCCGGACAGTCGCCTCCTAGGCTATGACTACACCTTC. The rearrangement uses TRBV2 and TRBJ1-2, with D maybe TRBD1 (6 bases). This CDR3 is 16 amino acids long. CDR1 is SNHLY, CDR2 FYNNEI, per germline.

The chain uses TRBV5-1 and TRBJ1-2; 7 bases match TRBD1. Germline V CDR1 and CDR2: SGHRS, YFSETQ. With V trimmed by 4 bases and J by 4 bases, 1 base remained unmatched. The CDR3 sequence is 12 residues long. The DNA for the CDR3 is TGCGCCAGCAGCCGGGACAGCTATGGCTACACCTTC. Its translation is CASSRDSYGYTF.

The chain has TRBV9 and TRBJ2-7; D call uncertain. CDR3 size: 15 residues. V gave up 0 bases and J gave up 1 base, with 11 bases separating them. Germline CDR1 reads SGDLS; CDR2 reads YYNGEE. The CDR3 DNA reads TGTGCCAGCAGCGTAGAACTGGCTACGTCCTACGAGCAGTACTTC. It is translated as CASSVELATSYEQYF.

The CDR3 DNA follows: TGTGCCAGCAGCCGAATCGCCGGGACACCCTCCGAGTCTGAAAAACTGTTTTTT. It codes for CASSRIAGTPSESEKLFF. The J gene is TRBJ1-4, the V gene TRBV5-4; weak D call: TRBD1 (6 bases). CDR1 and CDR2 (germline): SGHNT, YYREEE (reference sequence). V was clipped by 4 bases and J by 7 bases, with 26 bases between them. The length of the CDR3 is 18 residues.

The rearrangement links TRBV30 to TRBJ2-5, with a possible D match to TRBD2 (6 bases). The CDR3 runs to 13 residues. V shed 6 bases and J shed 4 bases, with 15 bases lying between them. CDR1 GTSNPN and CDR2 SVGIG come from the germline V gene (reference sequence). The CDR3 loop is CACLKAGTETQYF. The CDR3 region has the DNA TGTGCCTGTCTCAAGGCGGGAACAGAGACCCAGTACTTC.

This clone appeared once. The J gene is TRBJ2-3, the V gene TRBV20-1; D remains unclear. Trimming left V 5 bases short and J 10 bases short, with 13 bases between. The CDR3 contains 11 residues. CDR1 and CDR2 from the germline V gene are DFQATT and SNEGSKA (reference sequence). CDR3 sequence reads: CSAPRMAAQYF. CDR3 nucleotide sequence: TGCAGTGCTCCTCGGATGGCTGCGCAGTATTTT.

The rearrangement links TRBV4-2 to TRBJ1-2; D gene uncertain. Germline V gene sequence: CDR1 LGHNA, CDR2 YNFKEQ. Trimming pared 0 bases from V and 8 bases from J, leaving 13 bases between. This CDR3 has 14 amino acids. The CDR3 region is CASSQDGGPQGYTF. The CDR3 DNA sequence: TGTGCCAGCAGCCAAGATGGTGGCCCACAGGGCTACACCTTC.

The rearrangement uses TRBV6-6 and TRBJ2-7; 9 nucleotides align to TRBD1. Germline CDR1 MNHNY, CDR2 SVGAGI (reference sequence). This CDR3 region has 16 residues. J was trimmed by 7 bases and V by 0 bases; bases with no gene match: 10. CDR3 in DNA: TGTGCCAGCAGTTACTCTACGGGACAGGGTCCCCTTGAGCAGTACTTC. Its translation: CASSYSTGQGPLEQYF.

V gene TRBV5-1 combines with J gene TRBJ2-1; 10 nucleotides line up with TRBD2. The trim removed 7 bases at V and 7 bases at J, leaving 8 bases unmatched. The CDR3 has 14 amino acids. Looked up from germline, CDR1 is SGHRS and CDR2 is YFSETQ. The CDR3 spells CASAGLAGENEQFF. The CDR3 DNA sequence: TGCGCCAGCGCTGGGCTAGCGGGGGAGAATGAGCAGTTCTTC.

V gene TRBV6-1 combines with J gene TRBJ1-1; D may be TRBD1 (5 bases). Germline CDR1 reads MNHNS; CDR2 reads SASEGT. This CDR3 has 13 residues. Trimming removed 0 bases from V and 9 bases from J, with 11 bases in between. In DNA, the CDR3 is TGTGCCAGCAGTGAAGCTGTCAGGGAAAAAGCTTTCTTT. Protein sequence: CASSEAVREKAFF.

The chain links TRBV9 to TRBJ1-1; the D gene is possibly TRBD1 (6 bases). The CDR3 totals 15 residues. Between the trimmed V and J ends, which lost 3 bases and 1 base, there was a span of 13 bases. Germline lookup yields CDR1 SGDLS and CDR2 YYNGEE. DNA for the CDR3: TGTGCCAGCAGCGCCGGGGGGGCGTCGAACACTGAAGCTTTCTTT. Translating gives CASSAGGASNTEAFF.

The J gene is TRBJ2-7, the V gene TRBV2; D is uncertain. This CDR3 comprises 13 residues. The V gene lost 4 bases and the J gene lost 7 bases, with 14 bases spanning the gap. CDR1 and CDR2 from the germline V gene are SNHLY and FYNNEI. The CDR3 nucleotides read TGTGCCAGCAGTGTTGAGGAAGGTGAGGAGCAGTACTTC. This sequence encodes CASSVEEGEEQYF. Filled out from reference TRBV2 and TRBJ2-7, the complete variable domain reads EPEVTQTPSHQVTQMGQEVILRCVPISNHLYFYWYRQILGQKVEFLVSFYNNEISEKSEIFDDQFSVERPDGSNFTLKIRSTKLEDSAMYFCASSVEEGEEQYFGPGTRLTVT.

This clone showed up just once. One junction end does not reproduce the germline sequence, and a read error may be involved. The chain combines TRBV6-5 with TRBJ2-5; D may be TRBD2 (7 bases). Germline V CDR1 and CDR2: MNHEY, SVGAGI. This CDR3 is built from 14 residues. This CDR3 is CAGRWGGSQETQYF. CDR3 nucleotides: TGTGCCGGCAGATGGGGGGGCTCCCAAGAGACCCAGTACTTC.

CDR3 sequence reads: CASSQVALYEQYF. The CDR3 nucleotides read TGTGCCAGCAGTCAGGTAGCGTTATACGAGCAGTACTTC. This chain links TRBV28 with TRBJ2-7; D is perhaps TRBD2 (5 bases). This CDR3 contains 13 residues. Trimming stripped 5 bases from V and 4 bases from J, with 12 bases between. Germline CDR1 is MDHEN and CDR2 is SYDVKM.

This clone was observed a single time. The gene calls are TRBV19 and TRBJ2-7; 12 bases line up with TRBD1. This CDR3 comprises 16 residues. CDR1 is LNHDA and CDR2 is SQIVND in the germline V gene (reference sequence). Trimming cost V 5 bases and J 6 bases; bases outside gene matches: 11. The CDR3 sequence is CASSSPGQGAGVEQYF. DNA of the CDR3: TGTGCCAGTAGTTCACCGGGACAGGGGGCAGGGGTCGAGCAGTACTTC.

The rearrangement uses TRBV5-1 and TRBJ2-2; a weak D match, TRBD1 (5 bases). The CDR3 loop spans 14 amino acids. Germline CDR1 reads SGHRS; CDR2 reads YFSETQ. V was shortened by 2 bases and J by 3 bases, with 8 bases between the two germline ends. This CDR3 reads CASSFNRHTGELFF. Written as DNA, the CDR3 is TGCGCCAGCAGCTTTAACAGGCACACCGGGGAGCTGTTTTTT.

The gene calls are TRBV6-1 and TRBJ2-1; tentative D call: TRBD1 (5 bases). This CDR3 contains 15 residues. Per the germline V gene, CDR1 is MNHNS and CDR2 is SASEGT. The V gene lost 4 bases and the J gene lost 7 bases, with 17 bases spanning the gap. CDR3 in amino acids: CASSVRTISVNEQFF. The CDR3 DNA is TGTGCCAGCAGTGTACGGACAATCTCGGTGAATGAGCAGTTCTTC.

J is TRBJ1-1 and V is TRBV5-1, with a weak D call TRBD1 (5 bases). This CDR3 has 14 amino acids. From germline, CDR1 is SGHRS and CDR2 YFSETQ. Trimming cost V 4 bases and J 1 base, with 11 bases left between them. The CDR3 nucleotides read TGCGCCAGCAGCGCTGGGACGCCGAACACTGAAGCTTTCTTT. This encodes CASSAGTPNTEAFF.

The genes are TRBV29-1 and TRBJ2-1, with 7 bases that match TRBD1. J gave up 6 bases and V 8 bases, and 7 bases lay outside the gene matches. Germline V gene data show CDR1 as SQVTM and CDR2 as ANQGSEA. The CDR3 contains 12 residues. The CDR3 DNA reads TGCAGCTCCCAGACAGGGTCCAATGAGCAGTTCTTC. Residues: CSSQTGSNEQFF.

The genes are TRBV18 and TRBJ2-1; 10 bases agree with TRBD2. The CDR3 extends over 18 amino acids. Germline CDR1 reads KGHSH; CDR2 reads LQKENI. The junction had 7 bases not matched to a gene; V was cut back by 0 bases and J by 2 bases. CDR3 region: CASSPPSVAGGTYNEQFF. The CDR3 bases are TGTGCCAGCTCACCACCCTCCGTAGCGGGAGGAACCTACAATGAGCAGTTCTTC.

The CDR3 DNA reads TGCGCCAGCAGCCAGACAGGGTCCTACAATGAGCAGTTCTTC. Residues: CASSQTGSYNEQFF. This chain links TRBV5-1 with TRBJ2-1; 7 bases fit TRBD1. Losses at the gene ends were 4 bases for V and 1 base for J; bases not matched to a gene: 2. Germline V gene sequence: CDR1 SGHRS, CDR2 YFSETQ. The CDR3 runs to 14 residues.